This is a list of T cell receptor beta chains from one sample in a study of cytomegalovirus exposure and HLA in healthy donors. Some clones are missing from TCRdb's copy, which holds only in-frame ones; the method was immunoSEQ multiplex PCR. The sample carries roughly 200,000 clones, 79% recorded once. Sequencing was carried out using PBMCs. The source is a girl aged 10-17 years in good health and CMV-seropositive. CDR3s include the opening cysteine and the closing phenylalanine or tryptophan. The D gene is left open where the match is weak. Clone size, where shown, is once, few, many, or a class for clones that have expanded.

J: TRBJ1-2; size: once; D: -; V: TRBV5-4; DNA: TGTGCCAGCAGCACCGCGGGGGCAGGCTACACCTTC; CDR3: CASSTAGAGYTF
J: TRBJ1-2; size: -; D: TRBD1; V: TRBV19; DNA: TGTGCCAGTACCATGAACAGGGGGCTCTATGGCTACACCTTC; CDR3: CASTMNRGLYGYTF
J: TRBJ2-5; size: -; D: TRBD1; V: TRBV25-1; DNA: TGTGCCAGCAGTTACCGGGACAGGGATTTAAGGGAGACCCAGTACTTC; CDR3: CASSYRDRDLRETQYF
J: TRBJ1-1; size: -; D: -; V: TRBV19; DNA: TGTGCCTCCGAGGACACCCTGAACACTGAAGCTTTCTTT; CDR3: CASEDTLNTEAFF
J: TRBJ2-7; size: -; D: TRBD1; V: TRBV27; DNA: TGTGCCAGCAGCCGGACAGGGGCCTACGAGCAGTACTTC; CDR3: CASSRTGAYEQYF
J: TRBJ2-7; size: -; D: TRBD1; V: TRBV11-2; DNA: TGTGCCAGCAGCTTAGTAACAGGGGGCATCGAGCAGTACTTC; CDR3: CASSLVTGGIEQYF
J: TRBJ2-1; size: -; D: TRBD1; V: TRBV6-9; DNA: TGTGCCAGCATTCAGGGGGCTGGGACGGGCTACAATGAGCAGTTCTTC; CDR3: CASIQGAGTGYNEQFF
J: TRBJ1-1; size: few; D: -; V: TRBV18; DNA: TGTGCCAGCTCACCTTTTTTGACCGGGTTGAACACTGAAGCTTTCTTT; CDR3: CASSPFLTGLNTEAFF
J: TRBJ1-2; size: -; D: TRBD1; V: TRBV13; DNA: TGTGCCAGCAAGCAGTGGGGACAGGGGACGCGTGGCTACACCTTC; CDR3: CASKQWGQGTRGYTF
J: TRBJ2-3; size: -; D: TRBD2; V: TRBV9; DNA: TGTGCCAGCAGCGCTAGCGGGGGGGCGAGAGATACGCAGTATTTT; CDR3: CASSASGGARDTQYF
J: TRBJ1-2; size: -; D: -; V: TRBV20-1; DNA: TGCAACGCGGGCGGCGGCTACACCTTC; CDR3: CNAGGGYTF
J: TRBJ2-7; size: -; D: TRBD2; V: TRBV11-2; DNA: TGTGCCAGCACGTCCGGGACTAGCACCCACGAGCAGTACTTC; CDR3: CASTSGTSTHEQYF
J: TRBJ1-6; size: -; D: TRBD1; V: TRBV30; DNA: TGTGCCTGGGATCCCGGGACAGGGATTAATTCACCCCTCCACTTT; CDR3: CAWDPGTGINSPLHF
J: TRBJ2-7; size: -; D: TRBD2; V: TRBV5-1; DNA: TGCGCCAGCAGCCCAGCGGGCGACGAGCGGGGGATTTTCGTGCAGTACTTC; CDR3: CASSPAGDERGIFVQYF
J: TRBJ2-4; size: -; D: TRBD1; V: TRBV18; DNA: TGTGCCAGCTCACCACTGAGGACAGGGATTGACAAAAACATTCAGTACTTC; CDR3: CASSPLRTGIDKNIQYF
J: TRBJ1-1; size: -; D: TRBD1; V: TRBV7-8; DNA: TGTGCCAGCAGCTGGGACCCGGGACAGAAAGCTTTCTTT; CDR3: CASSWDPGQKAFF
J: TRBJ2-3; size: few; D: -; V: TRBV10-3; DNA: TGTGCCATCAGTGCTGGCGGAGTCACAGATACGCAGTATTTT; CDR3: CAISAGGVTDTQYF
J: TRBJ2-7; size: -; D: -; V: TRBV2; DNA: TGTGCCGGGAGAGGGGGGGCCGACGAGCAGTACTTC; CDR3: CAGRGGADEQYF
J: TRBJ2-7; size: -; D: -; V: TRBV11-2; DNA: TGTGCCAGCAGCTTACCCCTGGGGAGGACCTACGAGCAGTACTTC; CDR3: CASSLPLGRTYEQYF
J: TRBJ1-5; size: -; D: TRBD1; V: TRBV27; DNA: TGTGCCAGCCATATGCGGACAGGGGGTCTTCAGCCCCAGCATTTT; CDR3: CASHMRTGGLQPQHF
J: TRBJ2-2; size: -; D: TRBD1; V: TRBV5-1; DNA: TGCGCCAGCAGCTTGGTGGGACAGACGAACACCGGGGAGCTGTTTTTT; CDR3: CASSLVGQTNTGELFF
J: TRBJ2-1; size: -; D: -; V: TRBV14; DNA: TGTGCCAGCAGCCAGTTTATAGACAGAACTCACAATGAGCAGTTCTTC; CDR3: CASSQFIDRTHNEQFF
J: TRBJ1-1; size: -; D: TRBD1; V: TRBV27; DNA: TGTGCCAGCAGTGAACGGACAGGGGGCCTACCTGAAGCTTTCTTT; CDR3: CASSERTGGLPEAFF
J: TRBJ1-2; size: -; D: -; V: TRBV9; DNA: TGTGCCAGCAGCGATCAGGTTGTTCGAAGAGGCTACACCTTC; CDR3: CASSDQVVRRGYTF
J: TRBJ1-1; size: -; D: TRBD1; V: TRBV27; DNA: TGTGCCAGCAGTTTGTTAGGGGGCATGAACACTGAAGCTTTCTTT; CDR3: CASSLLGGMNTEAFF
J: TRBJ2-3; size: -; D: TRBD2; V: TRBV6-6; DNA: TGTGCCAGCACCCCACGTAGCGGGGATACGCAGTATTTT; CDR3: CASTPRSGDTQYF
J: TRBJ2-7; size: -; D: TRBD2; V: TRBV10-3; DNA: TGTGCCATCAGTGACCTCGGGGGGGAGCGCTCTTACGAGCAGTACTTC; CDR3: CAISDLGGERSYEQYF
J: TRBJ2-1; size: -; D: TRBD2; V: TRBV7-2; DNA: TGTGCCAGCAGCTTAGACTTCGGGGGGGCCCGGCCCTACAATGAGCAGTTCTTC; CDR3: CASSLDFGGARPYNEQFF
J: TRBJ2-3; size: few; D: TRBD2; V: TRBV10-1; DNA: TGCGCCAGCAGTAAAACTAGCGGGGGGGCCGTAGATACGCAGTATTTT; CDR3: CASSKTSGGAVDTQYF
J: TRBJ2-7; size: -; D: TRBD2; V: TRBV10-1; DNA: TGCGCCAGCAGTGATCTAGCGGCCCCTTGGGAGCAGTACTTC; CDR3: CASSDLAAPWEQYF
J: TRBJ2-7; size: -; D: -; V: TRBV6-5; DNA: TGTGCCAGCAGGGAAACAGGGACCTCACCCTACGAGCAGTACTTC; CDR3: CASRETGTSPYEQYF
J: TRBJ2-7; size: -; D: TRBD2; V: TRBV13; DNA: TGTGCCAGCAGCTACGGACTAGCGGGTCGCGACGAGCAGTACTTC; CDR3: CASSYGLAGRDEQYF
J: TRBJ2-2; size: -; D: TRBD2; V: TRBV10-3; DNA: TGTGCCATCACCGCGGGACTAGCGGGGGCGAACACCGGGGAGCTGTTTTTT; CDR3: CAITAGLAGANTGELFF
J: TRBJ2-7; size: few; D: TRBD1; V: TRBV6-6; DNA: TGTGCCAGCAGCCAAGGACAGGGTGCAACCTACGAGCAGTACTTC; CDR3: CASSQGQGATYEQYF
J: TRBJ1-1; size: few; D: TRBD1; V: TRBV27; DNA: TGTGCCAGCAGTTACGGGACAGGGCTCACTGAAGCTTTCTTT; CDR3: CASSYGTGLTEAFF
J: TRBJ1-5; size: few; D: TRBD1; V: TRBV2; DNA: TGTGCCAGCAACCCGGGACAGGGGCGCCGCCGGTTGAGGAATCAGCCCCAGCATTTT; CDR3: CASNPGQGRRRLRNQPQHF
J: TRBJ2-7; size: -; D: TRBD1; V: TRBV11-2; DNA: TGTGCCAGCAGCTACACCTCAGGGGGTGGTGACGAGCAGTACTTC; CDR3: CASSYTSGGGDEQYF
J: TRBJ1-1; size: -; D: -; V: TRBV11-2; DNA: TGTGCCAGCAGTCATTACACCACTGAAGCTTTCTTT; CDR3: CASSHYTTEAFF
J: TRBJ1-6; size: -; D: -; V: TRBV6-6; DNA: TGTGCCAGCGTGGACGGGGGCTATAATTCACCCCTCCACTTT; CDR3: CASVDGGYNSPLHF
J: TRBJ2-7; size: -; D: -; V: TRBV7-2; DNA: TGTGCCAGCAGCTTAGTGGCCGGGTCCGCCTACGAGCAGTACTTC; CDR3: CASSLVAGSAYEQYF
J: TRBJ1-3; size: -; D: -; V: TRBV6-6; DNA: TGTGCCAGCAGTTACTCGCAGGGCTCTGGAAACACCATATATTTT; CDR3: CASSYSQGSGNTIYF
J: TRBJ2-7; size: -; D: TRBD1; V: TRBV7-7; DNA: TGTGCCAGCAGCTCACTCCAGGGACAGAGATTTTACGAGCAGTACTTC; CDR3: CASSSLQGQRFYEQYF
J: TRBJ1-1; size: few; D: -; V: TRBV27; DNA: TGTGCCAGCAGTTCCCTTCAGGTCATGGCTGAAGCTTTCTTT; CDR3: CASSSLQVMAEAFF
J: TRBJ2-1; size: few; D: -; V: TRBV9; DNA: TGTGCCAGCAGCGTACAACAGGTCAGGACCAATGAGCAGTTCTTC; CDR3: CASSVQQVRTNEQFF
J: TRBJ2-7; size: -; D: TRBD2; V: TRBV6-5; DNA: TGTGCCAGCAGTTACTCGGGGGGGGTTGCCTACGAGCAGTACTTC; CDR3: CASSYSGGVAYEQYF
J: TRBJ2-7; size: -; D: -; V: TRBV6-5; DNA: TGTGCCAGCAGTGGGACTTTTTACGAGCAGTACTTC; CDR3: CASSGTFYEQYF
J: TRBJ2-2; size: few; D: TRBD2; V: TRBV25-1; DNA: TGTGCCAGCAGTGGAGTAGCGGGGGGTACCGGGGAGCTGTTTTTT; CDR3: CASSGVAGGTGELFF
J: TRBJ2-1; size: -; D: TRBD2; V: TRBV2; DNA: TGTGCCAGCAGTGGTCTGCCGGGACTAAGGATATACAATGAGCAGTTCTTC; CDR3: CASSGLPGLRIYNEQFF
J: TRBJ2-7; size: -; D: -; V: TRBV2; DNA: TGTGCCAGCAGGACCAGATGGACAGATTCCTACGAGCAGTACTTC; CDR3: CASRTRWTDSYEQYF
J: TRBJ2-7; size: -; D: TRBD1; V: TRBV2; DNA: TGTGCCAGAGGGGGACAGCCTTACGAGCAGTACTTC; CDR3: CARGGQPYEQYF
J: TRBJ1-1; size: -; D: TRBD1; V: TRBV5-6; DNA: TGTGCCAGCAGCCACCGAACAGGGGGGACTGAAGCTTTCTTT; CDR3: CASSHRTGGTEAFF
J: TRBJ1-1; size: -; D: TRBD1; V: TRBV7-9; DNA: TGTGCCAGCAGCTCTACGGACAGGGGGGAAGAGACTGAAGCTTTCTTT; CDR3: CASSSTDRGEETEAFF
J: TRBJ2-7; size: -; D: TRBD2; V: TRBV11-2; DNA: TGTGCCAGCAGCTTAACTAGCGGGGACTACGAGCAGTACTTC; CDR3: CASSLTSGDYEQYF